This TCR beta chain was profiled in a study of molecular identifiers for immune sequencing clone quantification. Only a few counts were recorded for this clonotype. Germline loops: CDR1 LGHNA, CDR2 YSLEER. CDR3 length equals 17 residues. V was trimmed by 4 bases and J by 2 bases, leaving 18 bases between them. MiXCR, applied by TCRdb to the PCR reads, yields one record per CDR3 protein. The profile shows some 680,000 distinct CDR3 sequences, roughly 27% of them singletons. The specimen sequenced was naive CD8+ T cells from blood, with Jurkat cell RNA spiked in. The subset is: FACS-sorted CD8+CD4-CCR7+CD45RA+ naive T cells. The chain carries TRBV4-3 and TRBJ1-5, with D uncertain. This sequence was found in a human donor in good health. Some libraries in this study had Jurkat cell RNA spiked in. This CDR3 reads CASSLMIGPTGNQPQHF. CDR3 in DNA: TGCGCCAGCAGCCTAATGATTGGACCGACTGGCAATCAGCCCCAGCATTTT.